In its sample, the clone carrying this T cell receptor (beta chain) was seen a few times. Its antigen is as yet unknown. This sample is part of a study of cytomegalovirus exposure and HLA in healthy donors. General study results and limits: The study labeled about 160 TCR beta chains cytomegalovirus-associated.

Primers: 60 Vbeta forward and 13 Jbeta reverse. Original processing methods: An analysis performed later counted 70 million to 90 million unique TCR beta chains (roughly 11 million of them shared). TCRdb keeps only in-frame clones here, not all; method: immunoSEQ multiplex PCR. That table gives V, J and clone size, and the DNA gave D and trimming. The profile shows fewer than 200,000 clones, 70% to 90% of them singletons. Trimming left V 0 bases short and J 4 bases short, with 15 bases between. Germline CDR1 reads LGHNA; CDR2 reads YSLEER. This CDR3 is built from 16 residues. The TCR sequence derives from a woman between 25 and 40 years old in good health and CMV-seronegative. The source material was PBMCs. This sequence joins TRBV4-3 and TRBJ1-2, with a weak D call TRBD1 (5 bases). In DNA form, the CDR3 reads TGCGCCAGCAGCCAAGACCCCAGGGAAACCTCCTATGGCTACACCTTC. Residues: CASSQDPRETSYGYTF.